The sequence of this T cell receptor (beta chain) was determined in a study of Ad26.COV2.S vaccination and SARS-CoV-2 variants (dated by TCRdb to about 2021). Regarding the study in general: Vaccine-arm donors were drawn from COV1001, a multicentre, randomized, double-blind, placebo-controlled phase I-IIa trial of Ad26.COV2.S in healthy adults. Ad26.COV2.S was administered intramuscularly at 5 x 10^10 or 1 x 10^11 viral particles, either as a single shot or as two shots given 56 days apart. TCRbeta repertoire sequencing served as the tool for gauging how specific and how broad the SARS-CoV-2-reactive T cell receptors were following Ad26.COV2.S vaccination. A total of around 32 samples were included in the TCR-sequenced set, comprising around 19 Ad26.COV2.S vaccine recipients, 5 placebo recipients and 8 SARS-CoV-2 convalescent individuals. Participants in the trial were split at random into five groups of five each, receiving low-dose or high-dose Ad26.COV2.S once or twice, or else placebo on both occasions. Investigators did not know the trial group allocation while performing experiments and assessing outcomes. The full study reports these points: Vaccine and placebo recipients had comparable non-spike TCR breadth, which fits with the vaccine containing only spike. The authors noted that total T cell responses may have been underestimated by the TCR breadth and depth analyses. After vaccination, substantial breadth of spike-specific CD8+ and CD4+ T cell responses was reported. The study lacked the statistical power to compare responses across vaccine doses or regimens. Higher spike-specific TCR breadth was observed in Ad26.COV2.S recipients than in placebo recipients (P = 0.0014).

V loses 1 base at its end and J loses 8 bases; junction bases beyond the gene matches: 7. From a lookup of the germline V gene (reference sequence), CDR1 and CDR2 are GTSNPN and SVGIG. Counted from cysteine to phenylalanine, this CDR3 has 13 amino acids. The CDR3 DNA has 39 bases and is translated from base 1. The immunoSEQ Assay was the method used to sequence TCRbeta CDR3 regions. After extraction, genomic DNA underwent amplification by bias-controlled multiplex PCR, followed by high-throughput sequencing. In the authors' own workflow: To quantify the absolute abundance of every unique TCRbeta CDR3 region, sequences were collapsed and filtered. T cell fraction was estimated by normalizing TCRbeta template counts to usable DNA, which was measured by amplifying reference genes present in all nucleated cells. Repertoire TCRs were annotated as SARS-CoV-2-specific when V gene, CDR3 amino acid sequence and J gene were exactly matched to a known reactive TCR set. The reference SARS-CoV-2 TCR set was obtained from MIRA and was filtered for enrichment in COVID-19-positive ImmuneCODE repertoires, whereby public or cross-reactive TCRs were removed. Using the MIRA antigens, annotated TCRs were further analysed by specific ORF or by position within an ORF. Depth was the summed frequency of annotated unique rearrangements, while breadth was defined as annotated unique rearrangements over total unique productive rearrangements. Two-sided Wilcoxon rank-sum tests were applied when comparing TCR breadth between groups. The clones in this table, taken by TCRdb from immuneACCESS, are in-frame only. Not every clone is retained; where verified, under half of the shortfall comes from an unresolved V gene, and the cause of the rest is unknown. That table gives V, J and clone size, and the DNA gave D and trimming. This sample holds fewer than 400,000 clones; 86% were observed only once. More than 1.5% of the sample rests with the top ten.

The label giving this sample's treatment or condition can be read as: roughly 20 received Ad26.COV2.S at low or high dose, single or two shots; about 5 received placebo; per-sample allocation not given. For vaccine and placebo recipients, the sequenced repertoires came from samples collected on day 63 after the first injection. In Cohort 1b, about two dozen adults aged 18-55 years were enrolled at a single site in Boston, USA, between 29 July and 7 August 2020. Ad26.COV2.S was a replication-incompetent adenovirus type 26 vector that expressed a prefusion-stabilized SARS-CoV-2 spike protein derived from the original Wuhan strain. In the case of this clone: The specificity of this receptor is unknown. No qualities accompany the bases; no much larger clone lies one base away.

The chain is encoded by TRBV30 joined to TRBJ1-2; the central 7 bases match TRBD1. The receptor's source is a person aged 18-60 years who received the Ad26.COV2.S COVID-19 vaccine or a placebo. Sequencing was performed on peripheral blood, taken in a trial of Ad26.COV2.S vaccine versus placebo. For the CDR3, the sequence is CAWSEQGTGGYTF. The nucleotides read TGTGCCTGGAGTGAACAGGGGACTGGCGGCTACACCTTC. This CDR3, with the reference TRBV30 and TRBJ1-2 proteins standing in past its ends, gives the full variable domain SQTIHQWPATLVQPVGSPLSLECTVEGTSNPNLYWYRQAAGRGLQLLFYSVGIGQISSEVPQNLSASRPQDRQFILSSKKLLLSDSGFYLCAWSEQGTGGYTFGSGTRLTVV.